What follows is one TCR beta chain and its context. Antigen specificity is unknown. Per the original data handling: A classifier for distant metastasis in papillary thyroid cancer was constructed using CDR3 differences observed across clinicopathological groups. TCRdb reassembled clones from the PCR reads with MiXCR. These V and J calls derive from TCRdb rather than the authors' analysis. The sample consists of over 10,000 clones, 25% to 35% of them appearing once. All patients were treatment-naive before thyroid surgery. The entry originates in a study of metastatic and nonmetastatic thyroid tumors. The overall study: The authors compared repertoires across blood and tumor or nodule tissue from malignant and benign thyroid patients.

Notes on the study in general: Patients with malignant thyroid tumors reportedly had significantly higher TCR beta diversity than those with benign nodules, in blood and tumor.

This CDR3 has 18 amino acids. CDR1 SGHAT and CDR2 FQNNGV come from the germline V gene. V lost 8 bases, J lost 6 bases, and 29 bases lay in between. V is TRBV11-2 and J is TRBJ2-1; perhaps TRBD2 as D (7 bases). This clonotype originated in a female donor with papillary thyroid cancer or a benign thyroid nodule (not recorded which). Some clones in this sample may be carry-over from other donors' samples. The source material was tumor tissue. The CDR3 region is CASEMLGGGQWMRNEQFF. CDR3 nucleotide sequence: TGTGCCAGCGAAATGCTGGGGGGGGGCCAATGGATGCGCAATGAGCAGTTCTTC.